Listed below are T cell receptor beta chains from one sample, sequenced in a study of regulatory T cells in long-lasting Graves disease. Via MiXCR, TCRdb re-called the multiplex PCR reads, giving one row per CDR3 protein. The sample carries about 530,000 distinct CDR3 sequences, 15% to 20% recorded once. The same specimen was also included in a second study, on T cells in Graves' hyperthyroidism and ophthalmopathy.

The sequencing used peripheral blood mononuclear cells (PBMCs), collected at new diagnosis, from a patient treated with antithyroid drugs. These receptors originate from a woman aged 35 to 59 with Graves disease. The CDR3 runs from the conserved cysteine through the conserved F or W. The D gene is left open where the match is weak. Part of the rows lack a size; the others show once, few, many or a class for expanded clones.

clone_size j_call cdr3_length v_call d_call cdr3_nt cdr3_aa
few TRBJ1-4 12 TRBV20-1 NA TGCAGTGGGCCGGGAATTTTCGAAAAACTGTTTTTT CSGPGIFEKLFF
many TRBJ1-4 17 TRBV18 NA TGTGCCAGCTCACCACTGCCGCCGGGATTGGGAGGTGAAAAACTGTTTTTT CASSPLPPGLGGEKLFF
many TRBJ2-2 14 TRBV10-3 TRBD2 TGTGCCATCGGAGGACTAGCGGAGACCGGGGAGCTGTTTTTT CAIGGLAETGELFF
NA TRBJ1-4 15 TRBV9 NA TGTGCCAGCAGCGTAGTCGGGGCAGGGAATGAAAAACTGTTTTTT CASSVVGAGNEKLFF
many TRBJ2-7 14 TRBV11-3 TRBD2 TGTGCCAGCAGCCTAGCGGGGGAGGAATACGAGCAGTACTTC CASSLAGEEYEQYF
many TRBJ2-6 17 TRBV12-3/TRBV12-4 NA TGTGCCAGCAGTTTGGGCAGGCGAGACTCTGGGGCCAACGTCCTGACTTTC CASSLGRRDSGANVLTF
many TRBJ2-2 20 TRBV11-2 TRBD1 TGTGCCAGCAGCTCCTACCTTGGGACAGCGGCTAGGAAGAACACCGGGGAGCTGTTTTTT CASSSYLGTAARKNTGELFF
NA TRBJ1-2 14 TRBV14 NA TGTGCCAGCAGCCAAGAGGCGGGTGGCTATGGCTACACCTTC CASSQEAGGYGYTF
many TRBJ1-1 13 TRBV27 NA TGTGCCAGCAGCCCCGACAAGAACACTGAAGCTTTCTTT CASSPDKNTEAFF
NA TRBJ2-5 17 TRBV4-1 TRBD2 TGCGCCAGCAGCCAAGTTCTAGCGGGGGTCGGCCAAGAGACCCAGTACTTC CASSQVLAGVGQETQYF
few TRBJ1-2 13 TRBV28 TRBD1 TGTGCCCGCAGTGAGGACAGGGCCTATGGCTACACCTTC CARSEDRAYGYTF
NA TRBJ1-1 15 TRBV7-4 NA TGTGCCAGCAGCGCCCTCGGGCGAGAGAACACTGAAGCTTTCTTT CASSALGRENTEAFF
many TRBJ2-7 14 TRBV7-2 NA TGTGCCAGCAGCTCCCGCAGGGGTTCCTACGAGCAGTACTTC CASSSRRGSYEQYF
few TRBJ1-2 12 TRBV9 NA TGTGCCAGCAGCGTAGGTCGGTCCGGCTACACCTTC CASSVGRSGYTF
many TRBJ2-1 14 TRBV11-3 TRBD1 TGTGCCAGCGGTGGGACAGCCTCCTACAATGAGCAGTTCTTC CASGGTASYNEQFF
NA TRBJ2-5 11 TRBV10-3 NA TGTGCCATCACGGCCGGGGAGACCCAGTACTTC CAITAGETQYF
many TRBJ2-7 13 TRBV27 NA TGTGCCAGCAGTTTTCTTGAGAACTACGAGCAGTACTTC CASSFLENYEQYF